The 25 T cell receptor beta chains below come from one sample, sequenced in a study of T cell responses to AZD1222 COVID-19 vaccine (dated by TCRdb to the early 2020s). The meaning of the sample's time point label: baseline before first vaccination. Library preparation used the immunoSEQ multiplex PCR assay. TCRdb holds this immuneACCESS table with in-frame rearrangements only. Some clones are missing; in checked studies, unresolved V genes explain under half, and the rest has no known cause. This sample gives 150,000 to 200,000 clones in total; 80% to 90% of them show up just once. Clones ranked in the top ten supply roughly 6% of the sample. Sequences were derived from peripheral blood, sampled on day 0 of AZD1222 vaccination. The origin of the receptors is an adult in good health.

V is TRBV12-3 or TRBV12-4 and J is TRBJ1-1; D perhaps matches TRBD1 (6 bases). Trimming took 7 bases from V and 1 from J, leaving 10 bases between them. The CDR3 has 13 residues. The CDR3 DNA reads as TGTGCCAGCAAGTTACAGGGGAACACTGAAGCTTTCTTT. Translating gives CASKLQGNTEAFF.

The CDR3 region has the DNA TGTGCCAGCAGCTTCCCGGGACAGCACTATGGCTACACCTTC. It encodes CASSFPGQHYGYTF. This sequence joins TRBV7-9 and TRBJ1-2; 7 bases are shared with TRBD1. The junction had 4 bases not matched to a gene; V was cut back by 3 bases and J by 3 bases. The germline V gene encodes CDR1 SEHNR and CDR2 FQNEAQ (reference sequence). This CDR3 spans 14 amino acids.

V gene TRBV6-4 combines with J gene TRBJ2-3; D perhaps matches TRBD2 (6 bases). The CDR3 runs to 14 residues. The germline V and J ends were trimmed by 6 bases and 3 bases, with 13 bases remaining between them. The germline V gene encodes CDR1 MRHNA and CDR2 SNTAGT. CDR3 region: CASSRDWGTDTQYF. In DNA form, the CDR3 reads TGTGCCAGCAGCCGGGACTGGGGGACAGATACGCAGTATTTT.

CDR3 sequence: CAWTGVGATDTQYF. CDR3 nucleotide sequence: TGTGCCTGGACCGGGGTAGGGGCCACAGATACGCAGTATTTT. The V and J genes are TRBV30 and TRBJ2-3; D possibly matches TRBD1 or TRBD2 (5 bases each). V was pared by 4 bases and J by 2 bases, with 13 bases between. The length of the CDR3 is 14 residues. Germline loops: CDR1 GTSNPN, CDR2 SVGIG (reference sequence).

The V call is TRBV4-1, the J call TRBJ1-1; no clear D. The germline CDR1 and CDR2 sequences are MGHRA and YSYEKL. The CDR3 runs 12 residues. Trimming shortened V by 2 bases and J by 8 bases, and 9 bases separated the two germline ends. The CDR3 protein is CASSQRSGEAFF. DNA for the CDR3: TGCGCCAGCAGCCAACGTTCGGGGGAAGCTTTCTTT.

The V gene is TRBV28, the J gene TRBJ1-2; 10 nucleotides align to TRBD1. The CDR3 runs 14 residues. CDR1 and CDR2 from the germline V gene are MDHEN and SYDVKM. The V gene end was trimmed by 6 bases and the J gene end by 5 bases; junction bases not matched to a gene: 6. As DNA, the CDR3 is TGTGCCAGCAGGACCGGGACAGGGGATTATGGCTACACCTTC. It yields the protein CASRTGTGDYGYTF.

The V and J genes are TRBV5-1 and TRBJ2-7, with D possibly matching TRBD1 (5 bases). The germline V and J ends were trimmed by 1 base and 4 bases, with 9 bases remaining between them. The germline CDR1 and CDR2 sequences are SGHRS and YFSETQ. The CDR3 loop spans 13 amino acids. Written as DNA, the CDR3 is TGCGCCAGCAGCTTGCTTACAGGATACGAGCAGTACTTC. Translation gives CASSLLTGYEQYF.

This rearrangement joins TRBV21-1 to TRBJ1-5. TRBV21-1 is tagged as a pseudogene. The CDR3 runs 12 residues. The CDR3 reads CASNASNQPQHF. CDR3 DNA: TGTGCCAGCAACGCGAGCAATCAGCCCCAGCATTTT.

The sample holds one count of this clone. The chain has TRBV6-5 and TRBJ1-3, with D possibly matching TRBD1 (5 bases). Trimming stripped 0 bases from V and 2 bases from J, with 8 bases between. Germline loops: CDR1 MNHEY, CDR2 SVGAGI. CDR3 size: 15 residues. The CDR3 DNA reads TGTGCCAGCAGTTACTCGTCAGGGACTGGAAACACCATATATTTT. It is translated as CASSYSSGTGNTIYF.

The V and J genes are TRBV4-1 and TRBJ2-7, with D unclear. V was clipped by 0 bases and J by 0 bases, with 15 bases between them. The CDR3 is made up of 17 amino acids. The germline gives CDR1 MGHRA, CDR2 YSYEKL. CDR3 region: CASSQDRVFESSYEQYF. The CDR3 DNA follows: TGCGCCAGCAGCCAAGACCGCGTGTTTGAGAGCTCCTACGAGCAGTACTTC.

The chain has TRBV7-3 and TRBJ2-3; no reliable D call. V was shortened by 5 bases and J by 2 bases, with 5 bases between the two germline ends. CDR3 size: 12 residues. Germline loops: CDR1 SGHTA, CDR2 FQGTGA. The CDR3 DNA is TGTGCCAGCAGCAAAACCACAGATACGCAGTATTTT. Its protein product is CASSKTTDTQYF. Filled out from reference TRBV7-3 and TRBJ2-3, the complete variable domain reads GAGVSQTPSNKVTEKGKYVELRCDPISGHTALYWYRQSLGQGPEFLIYFQGTGAADDSGLPNDRFFAVRPEGSVSTLKIQRTERGDSAVYLCASSKTTDTQYFGPGTRLTVL.

The chain recombines TRBV7-2 with TRBJ1-5, with 11 positions matching TRBD1. The CDR3 sequence is 16 residues long. Germline CDR1 is SGHTA and CDR2 is FQGNSA. The ends lost 3 bases at V and 6 bases at J; junction bases unmatched: 7. CDR3 sequence (DNA): TGTGCCAGCAGCTTCCAGGACAGGGGGCGCGGTCAGCCCCAGCATTTT. As protein: CASSFQDRGRGQPQHF.

The chain uses TRBV10-2 and TRBJ1-6, with D hard to call. V was pared by 1 base and J by 7 bases, with 2 bases between. CDR3 size: 12 residues. CDR1 is WSHSY and CDR2 is SAAADI in the germline V gene. CDR3 sequence reads: CASSEWNSPLHF. Written as DNA, the CDR3 is TGCGCCAGCAGTGAGTGGAATTCACCCCTCCACTTT.

The chain couples TRBV4-3 to TRBJ1-5; possible D gene TRBD1, 6 bases. The CDR3 sequence is 16 residues long. V gave up 4 bases and J gave up 5 bases, with 18 bases separating them. Germline CDR1 reads LGHNA; CDR2 reads YSLEER. DNA of the CDR3: TGCGCCAGCAGCCGAGAAGCAGGGGCCAGGGATCAGCCCCAGCATTTT. This sequence encodes CASSREAGARDQPQHF.

This rearrangement joins TRBV30 to TRBJ2-2; D is uncertain. V was shortened by 4 bases and J by 1 base, with 10 bases between the two germline ends. The CDR3 is 14 residues long. Germline V gives CDR1 GTSNPN, CDR2 SVGIG (reference sequence). CDR3 amino acids: CAWIVGLNTGELFF. CDR3 nucleotides: TGTGCCTGGATTGTGGGATTGAACACCGGGGAGCTGTTTTTT. Looking up the rest from reference TRBV30 and TRBJ2-2 gives the full variable domain: SQTIHQWPATLVQPVGSPLSLECTVEGTSNPNLYWYRQAAGRGLQLLFYSVGIGQISSEVPQNLSASRPQDRQFILSSKKLLLSDSGFYLCAWIVGLNTGELFFGEGSRLTVL.

The rearrangement links TRBV11-2 to TRBJ1-2; D unclear. Trimming removed 2 bases at V and 1 base at J, with 11 bases between. The CDR3 length is 15 residues. CDR1 and CDR2 (germline): SGHAT, FQNNGV. The DNA for the CDR3 is TGTGCCAGCAGCTTATCTGCCTCGGGTAACTATGGCTACACCTTC. Its translation: CASSLSASGNYGYTF.

The chain is built from TRBV21-1 and TRBJ1-5. TRBV21-1 is noted as a pseudogene. The CDR3 is made up of 12 amino acids. The CDR3 DNA reads as TGTGCCAGCAGCGAAGGGGATCAGCCCCAGCATTTT. Translating it yields CASSEGDQPQHF.

This rearrangement joins TRBV5-4 to TRBJ2-3, with 8 bases aligning to TRBD1. The germline V gene encodes CDR1 SGHNT and CDR2 YYREEE (reference sequence). The CDR3 covers 15 residues. The V gene end was trimmed by 4 bases and the J gene end by 5 bases; junction bases not matched to a gene: 9. The CDR3 sequence: CASSPPGGAGDTQYF. The DNA for the CDR3 is TGTGCCAGCAGCCCCCCAGGGGGCGCGGGAGATACGCAGTATTTT.

V is TRBV7-2 and J is TRBJ1-3; unclear D gene. Germline V gene lookup returns CDR1 SGHTA and CDR2 FQGNSA. The CDR3 runs to 16 residues. V lost 2 bases, J lost 0 bases, and 11 bases lay in between. CDR3 protein: CASSLQTRRSGNTIYF. In DNA, the CDR3 is TGTGCCAGCAGCTTACAGACCAGGCGCTCTGGAAACACCATATATTTT. The whole variable domain, remainder taken from reference TRBV7-2 and TRBJ1-3, is GAGVSQSPSNKVTEKGKDVELRCDPISGHTALYWYRQSLGQGLEFLIYFQGNSAPDKSGLPSDRFSAERTGGSVSTLTIQRTQQEDSAVYLCASSLQTRRSGNTIYFGEGSWLTVV.

V and J are TRBV18 and TRBJ2-1; D uncertain. V shed 2 bases and J shed 6 bases, with 14 bases lying between them. The CDR3 loop spans 15 amino acids. Germline assignment: CDR1 KGHSH and CDR2 LQKENI. The CDR3 DNA reads as TGTGCCAGCTCACCATTATCCGCGCGGTCCAATGAGCAGTTCTTC. This sequence encodes CASSPLSARSNEQFF.

This sequence joins TRBV30 and TRBJ1-6; no clear D gene. The germline CDR1 and CDR2 sequences are GTSNPN and SVGIG (reference sequence). Trimming removed 3 bases at V and 14 bases at J, with 17 bases between. This CDR3 is built from 13 residues. CDR3 region: CAWSRRAEGSLHF. The CDR3 DNA reads TGTGCCTGGAGCCGCCGTGCGGAAGGATCCCTCCACTTT.

The chain joins TRBV7-9 to TRBJ2-5, with D perhaps TRBD1 (6 bases). This CDR3 is 15 amino acids long. CDR1 and CDR2 from the germline V gene are SEHNR and FQNEAQ (reference sequence). The V end lost 5 bases, the J end lost 1 base, and 14 bases lay between the germline ends. The chain's CDR3 is CASSRSQGLQETQYF. CDR3 DNA: TGTGCCAGCAGCCGCTCCCAGGGGCTCCAAGAGACCCAGTACTTC.

The chain combines TRBV19 with TRBJ2-7, with 9 bases fitting TRBD2. Trimming removed 7 bases from V and 6 bases from J; junction bases left unmatched: 13. This CDR3 has 15 residues. CDR1 and CDR2 from the germline V gene are LNHDA and SQIVND (reference sequence). The CDR3 DNA is TGTGCCAGTAAGGTGACTAGCGGACGTTCAGGCGAGCAGTACTTC. Its protein is CASKVTSGRSGEQYF.

This clone turned up a few times. The chain carries TRBV7-2 and TRBJ2-2, with unresolved D. The CDR3 extends over 13 amino acids. With 6 bases removed from V and 6 bases from J, the gap between germline ends came to 11 bases. CDR1 and CDR2 (germline): SGHTA, FQGNSA. CDR3 DNA sequence: TGTGCCAGCAGTTCTGCTAAGGCCGGGGAGCTGTTTTTT. This sequence encodes CASSSAKAGELFF.

The J gene is TRBJ2-1, the V gene TRBV6-2 or TRBV6-3; the D gene is possibly TRBD1 (6 bases). The V end lost 4 bases, the J end lost 4 bases, and 14 bases lay between the germline ends. This CDR3 contains 15 residues. Germline loops: CDR1 MNHEY, CDR2 SVGEGT. Written as DNA, the CDR3 is TGTGCCAGCAGTTTCTCCCTGACAGGATACAATGAGCAGTTCTTC. It yields the protein CASSFSLTGYNEQFF.